A single T cell receptor beta chain is shown here with its context. These data come from a study of T cell responses to AZD1222 COVID-19 vaccine. CDR3 size: 15 residues. J lost 13 bases, V lost 0 bases, and 9 bases had no gene match. Germline lookup yields CDR1 LGHDT and CDR2 YNNKEL (reference sequence). Clones were sequenced by immunoSEQ multiplex PCR, and TCRdb holds only the in-frame ones, with some missing. Of about 73,000 clones in the sample, 85% to 90% were seen once. This clonotype was obtained from an adult who received the AZD1222 COVID-19 vaccine. The chain joins TRBV3-1 (or the pseudogene TRBV3-2) to TRBJ1-6; 7 positions agree with TRBD1. The starting material was peripheral blood, obtained 28 days after the second AZD1222 dose. The CDR3 sequence: CASSQDPTGVRPLHF. The DNA of the CDR3 is TGTGCCAGCAGCCAAGATCCAACAGGGGTGCGGCCCCTCCACTTT.